Presented here are 26 T cell receptor beta chains from one specimen sequenced in a study of T cells in localized non-small cell lung cancer. Measured with immunoSEQ multiplex PCR; TCRdb has only the in-frame clones, and not every one. The table has about 78,000 clones, 80% to 90% seen once. Source: peripheral blood, taken before any cancer treatment. These receptors were obtained from a man aged 40 to 70 with stage I lung adenocarcinoma.

The J gene is TRBJ1-2, the V gene TRBV10-3, with TRBD1 as a possible D gene (6 bases). V lost 3 bases and J lost 8, with 10 bases in between. Germline lookup yields CDR1 ENHRY and CDR2 SYGVKD. The CDR3 has 12 residues. In DNA, the CDR3 is TGTGCCATCAGTGAAGAACAGGGAGGCTACACCTTC. Translating it yields CAISEEQGGYTF.

The V and J genes are TRBV2 and TRBJ2-3; TRBD2 is a possible D gene (6 bases). V lost 3 bases and J 2 bases, leaving 15 bases between the germline ends. Per the germline V gene, CDR1 is SNHLY and CDR2 is FYNNEI. This CDR3 spans 16 amino acids. CDR3 nucleotides: TGTGCCAGCAGTGACCGGGGGAAATCCCTCACAGATACGCAGTATTTT. Translated: CASSDRGKSLTDTQYF. The whole variable domain, filled in from reference TRBV2 and TRBJ2-3, reads EPEVTQTPSHQVTQMGQEVILRCVPISNHLYFYWYRQILGQKVEFLVSFYNNEISEKSEIFDDQFSVERPDGSNFTLKIRSTKLEDSAMYFCASSDRGKSLTDTQYFGPGTRLTVL.

The rearrangement uses TRBV18 and TRBJ1-5; no clear D gene. CDR1 and CDR2 (germline): KGHSH, LQKENI. This CDR3 has 15 amino acids. Trimming took off 2 bases at V and 2 bases at J, with 10 bases between the two ends. The CDR3, as DNA: TGTGCCAGCTCACCAGTCAGTAGGGGCAATCAGCCCCAGCATTTT. Translating it yields CASSPVSRGNQPQHF. The full variable domain, completed using reference TRBV18 and TRBJ1-5, is NAGVMQNPRHLVRRRGQEARLRCSPMKGHSHVYWYRQLPEEGLKFMVYLQKENIIDESGMPKERFSAEFPKEGPSILRIQQVVRGDSAAYFCASSPVSRGNQPQHFGDGTRLSIL.

This clone was observed once. This rearrangement joins TRBV19 to TRBJ1-1; no reliable D call. The CDR3 sequence is 13 residues long. V shed 3 bases and J shed 0 bases, with 5 bases lying between them. CDR1 LNHDA and CDR2 SQIVND come from the germline V gene (reference sequence). In DNA, the CDR3 is TGTGCCAGTAGTATCTTGATGAACACTGAAGCTTTCTTT. Translated, it gives CASSILMNTEAFF.

This clone was seen a single time. The CDR3 loop is CASSPPAPAGAVAFF. As DNA, the CDR3 is TGTGCCAGCTCACCACCCGCCCCTGCAGGGGCGGTTGCTTTCTTT. The chain is built from TRBV18 and TRBJ1-1, with D tentatively TRBD1 (6 bases). CDR1 and CDR2 (germline): KGHSH, LQKENI. The CDR3 extends over 15 amino acids. Trimming shortened V by 0 bases and J by 11 bases, and 19 bases separated the two germline ends.

The rearrangement links TRBV27 to TRBJ2-1, with 11 bases matching TRBD2. Germline lookup yields CDR1 MNHEY and CDR2 SMNVEV (reference sequence). J gave up 0 bases and V 7 bases, and 5 bases lay outside the gene matches. The CDR3 is made up of 16 amino acids. CDR3 DNA sequence: TGTGCCAGCAAGTTAGCGGGAGGGGGCTCCTACAATGAGCAGTTCTTC. It specifies CASKLAGGGSYNEQFF.

The rearrangement links TRBV9 to TRBJ2-3; a possible D gene is TRBD2 (5 bases). Per germline, CDR1 SGDLS and CDR2 YYNGEE. This CDR3 contains 18 residues. The V and J ends lost 3 bases and 4 bases respectively, with 24 bases between them. DNA of the CDR3: TGTGCCAGCAGCGACGCCTACCCCCAGATGGGAGAAGCAGATACGCAGTATTTT. As protein: CASSDAYPQMGEADTQYF.

The chain couples TRBV7-9 to TRBJ2-1, with D hard to call. The V end was cut by 7 bases, the J end by 0 bases, with 13 bases between. The CDR3 runs to 15 residues. Germline CDR1 and CDR2: SEHNR and FQNEAQ (reference sequence). Here the CDR3 reads CASIGASSSYNEQFF. CDR3 nucleotide sequence: TGTGCCAGCATAGGAGCTTCGAGCTCCTACAATGAGCAGTTCTTC.

The chain carries TRBV7-9 and TRBJ2-2, with no clear D. This CDR3 is built from 14 residues. Germline CDR1 is SEHNR and CDR2 is FQNEAQ (reference sequence). V shed 1 base and J shed 4 bases, with 7 bases lying between them. The CDR3 DNA is TGTGCCAGCAGCTTAGGAGCGCTCACCGGGGAGCTGTTTTTT. It codes for CASSLGALTGELFF.

This clone showed up just once. The chain joins TRBV10-3 to TRBJ2-3; 8 nucleotides match TRBD1. With V trimmed by 3 bases and J by 5 bases, 10 bases remained unmatched. The CDR3 loop spans 16 amino acids. Germline V gene lookup returns CDR1 ENHRY and CDR2 SYGVKD. The CDR3 loop is CAISEGTGTMGDTQYF. The CDR3 DNA sequence: TGTGCCATCAGTGAAGGGACAGGTACAATGGGAGATACGCAGTATTTT.

The chain recombines TRBV19 with TRBJ2-5; 7 nucleotides agree with TRBD1. CDR3 length: 15 amino acids. The germline CDR1 and CDR2 sequences are LNHDA and SQIVND (reference sequence). V shed 9 bases and J 2 bases; nucleotides not matched to a gene: 12. CDR3 sequence reads: CASSDRDSLQETQYF. DNA for the CDR3: TGTGCCAGCTCGGACCGGGACAGCCTTCAAGAGACCCAGTACTTC.

The V gene is TRBV19, the J gene TRBJ1-2; 9 positions agree with TRBD1. After removal of 7 bases from V and 4 bases from J, the junction contained 13 bases not matched to a gene. Germline CDR1 reads LNHDA; CDR2 reads SQIVND (reference sequence). This CDR3 comprises 16 residues. The CDR3 DNA is TGTGCCAGTATAGGACAGGGGAGCGACTACGCCTATGGCTACACCTTC. Protein sequence: CASIGQGSDYAYGYTF. Variable domain in full (rest from reference TRBV19 and TRBJ1-2): DGGITQSPKYLFRKEGQNVTLSCEQNLNHDAMYWYRQDPGQGLRLIYYSQIVNDFQKGDIAEGYSVSREKKESFPLTVTSAQKNPTAFYLCASIGQGSDYAYGYTFGSGTRLTVV.

The chain has TRBV7-6 and TRBJ2-2; D is ambiguous. V was pared by 5 bases and J by 0 bases, with 10 bases between. CDR1 SGHVS and CDR2 FNYEAQ come from the germline V gene. There are 15 residues in the CDR3. The CDR3 nucleotides are TGTGCCAGCAGCCGCCCGGTAGCGAACACCGGGGAGCTGTTTTTT. It specifies CASSRPVANTGELFF.

This clone was seen more than once but under ten times. The chain recombines TRBV5-1 with TRBJ2-5; D gene unclear. V was clipped by 6 bases and J by 6 bases, with 9 bases between them. Per the germline V gene, CDR1 is SGHRS and CDR2 is YFSETQ. CDR3 length: 11 residues. The CDR3: CASTDLKTQYF. In nucleotides, the CDR3 is TGCGCCAGCACCGATCTGAAGACCCAGTACTTC.

The rearrangement joins TRBV7-9 to TRBJ1-5; D is possibly TRBD1 (5 bases). V lost 5 bases and J lost 0, with 11 bases in between. This CDR3 spans 15 amino acids. The germline CDR1 and CDR2 sequences are SEHNR and FQNEAQ (reference sequence). CDR3 loop: CASSPEGNSNQPQHF. CDR3 in DNA: TGTGCCAGCAGCCCTGAGGGGAATAGCAATCAGCCCCAGCATTTT.

This clone is a singleton in its sample. This chain links TRBV5-1 with TRBJ2-1, with TRBD2 matching over 12 bases. CDR1 is SGHRS, CDR2 YFSETQ, per germline. J lost 1 base, V lost 3 bases, and 8 bases had no gene match. CDR3 length equals 18 residues. CDR3 residues: CASSYGLAGKQSYNEQFF. In DNA form, the CDR3 reads TGCGCCAGCAGCTATGGACTAGCGGGGAAACAGTCCTACAATGAGCAGTTCTTC.

The genes are TRBV5-6 and TRBJ2-5, with TRBD1 as a possible D gene (6 bases). CDR3 length equals 16 residues. Between the trimmed V and J ends, which lost 2 bases and 3 bases, there was a span of 17 bases. The V gene's germline CDR1 is SGHDT and CDR2 YYEEEE. The CDR3, as DNA: TGTGCCAGCAGCTTCAGCTTAGGACAGAAGAAAGAGACCCAGTACTTC. This codes for CASSFSLGQKKETQYF.

This clone was counted only a few times. J is TRBJ2-5 and V is TRBV29-1; TRBD1 matches 8 bases. Germline V gene data show CDR1 as SQVTM and CDR2 as ANQGSEA. Trimming at V came to 5 bases and at J to 10 bases, leaving 6 bases not matched to a gene. The CDR3 totals 11 residues. The CDR3 here is CSVQGAILQYF. As DNA, the CDR3 is TGCAGCGTTCAGGGGGCGATTCTCCAGTACTTC.

This clone was detected only once. This CDR3 is CASSPGGGRTDTQYF. The CDR3 DNA sequence: TGTGCCAGCAGTCCAGGGGGGGGGCGCACAGATACGCAGTATTTT. V and J are TRBV6-1 and TRBJ2-3; D possibly matches TRBD1 or TRBD2 (7 bases each). Deletions cut 5 bases from V and 1 base from J, with 13 bases between. Germline V gene sequence: CDR1 MNHNS, CDR2 SASEGT. This CDR3 region has 15 residues.

The J gene is TRBJ1-4, the V gene TRBV7-2, with TRBD1 identical over 9 bases. J was trimmed by 8 bases and V by 2 bases; bases with no gene match: 3. This CDR3 spans 14 amino acids. The germline CDR1 and CDR2 sequences are SGHTA and FQGNSA. CDR3 region: CASSLHRGREKLFF. CDR3 bases: TGTGCCAGCAGCTTACACAGGGGGCGAGAAAAACTGTTTTTT.

V gene TRBV7-7 combines with J gene TRBJ1-1; no clear D gene. Germline lookup yields CDR1 SSHAT and CDR2 FNYEAQ (reference sequence). Trimming pared 2 bases from V and 1 base from J, leaving 5 bases between. This CDR3 spans 13 amino acids. The CDR3 protein is CASSLNRNTEAFF. CDR3 sequence (DNA): TGTGCCAGCAGCTTAAACCGGAACACTGAAGCTTTCTTT.

The chain uses TRBV28 and TRBJ2-5, with D possibly being TRBD2 (6 bases). The CDR3 contains 13 residues. V was clipped by 6 bases and J by 5 bases, with 13 bases between them. CDR1 and CDR2 from the germline V gene are MDHEN and SYDVKM. The CDR3 spells CASSSKRVETQYF. The CDR3 DNA sequence: TGTGCCAGCAGCTCCAAGCGGGTGGAGACCCAGTACTTC.

This clone came up a few times. V usage is TRBV7-3 and J usage is TRBJ1-1, with TRBD1 identical over 10 bases. This CDR3 has 15 residues. V shed 4 bases, J shed 1 base, and the junction held 3 bases outside the gene matches. Per the germline V gene, CDR1 is SGHTA and CDR2 is FQGTGA. CDR3 region: CASSSTGGPNTEAFF. The CDR3 coding sequence is TGTGCCAGCAGCTCGACAGGGGGCCCGAACACTGAAGCTTTCTTT.

The chain has TRBV27 and TRBJ1-6; tentatively, D is TRBD1 (6 bases). From germline, CDR1 is MNHEY and CDR2 SMNVEV (reference sequence). This CDR3 region has 17 residues. The V and J ends lost 0 bases and 8 bases respectively, with 17 bases between them. CDR3 residues: CASSLSLRQANYSPLHF. The CDR3 DNA sequence: TGTGCCAGCAGTTTATCCCTCCGACAGGCCAATTATTCACCCCTCCACTTT.

The chain uses TRBV10-2 and TRBJ2-7, with D possibly matching TRBD2 (6 bases). Germline V lookup: CDR1 WSHSY, CDR2 SAAADI. This CDR3 spans 13 amino acids. The V end lost 6 bases, the J end lost 6 bases, and 15 bases lay between the germline ends. The CDR3 is CASRTPLGSEQYF. CDR3 DNA sequence: TGCGCCAGCAGGACTCCCCTCGGGAGCGAGCAGTACTTC.

The genes are TRBV5-8 and TRBJ2-7, with 7 bases aligning to TRBD1. Germline loops: CDR1 SGHTS, CDR2 YDEGEE. The CDR3 is 14 residues long. The J segment lost 8 bases and the V segment lost 6 bases, leaving 14 bases of the junction unmatched. CDR3 coding DNA: TGTGCCAGCACCGCACGAACAGGGGATGGTAAGCAGTACTTC. This sequence encodes CASTARTGDGKQYF.